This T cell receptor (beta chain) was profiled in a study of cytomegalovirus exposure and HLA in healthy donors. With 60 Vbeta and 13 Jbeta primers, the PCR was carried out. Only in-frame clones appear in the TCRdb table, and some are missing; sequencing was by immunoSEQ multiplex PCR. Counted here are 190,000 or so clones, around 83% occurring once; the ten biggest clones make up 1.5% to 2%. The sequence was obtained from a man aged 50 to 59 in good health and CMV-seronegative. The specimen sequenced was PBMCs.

CDR3 DNA: TGTGCCAGCAGTCCCCGGGAGCATAATTCACCCCTCCACTTT. It translates to CASSPREHNSPLHF. J is TRBJ1-6 and V is TRBV28; no clear D. This CDR3 has 14 residues. Trimming removed 5 bases at V and 5 bases at J, with 10 bases between. CDR1 MDHEN and CDR2 SYDVKM come from the germline V gene.